This T cell receptor beta chain was captured by sequencing in a study of blood T cell repertoires in COVID-19 (dated by TCRdb to the early 2020s). Broadly, across the study: Samples covering the acute and convalescent phases of COVID-19 were provided by collaborators in the United States, Italy and Spain. The prospective study material was composed of cDNA or gDNA derived from T cells, B-cell-depleted T cells, or PBMCs. Subjects who had been exposed to COVID-19, were actively infected with it, or had recovered from it provided the deeply sampled blood TCRbeta repertoires that made up the dataset. The repertoires were made available in a free public database intended to serve as a resource for research on the immune response to SARS-CoV-2. The samples were drawn from the first 160 participants of the ongoing ImmuneRACE study and from about 1,200 subjects provided by 6 global collaborators. Sample metadata almost always included a de-identified subject ID, COVID-19 status, age in years and sex. Where HLA class I and class II types were available, the types were taken from metadata supplied by the sample provider, not from assay-based typing. General findings and caveats noted by the study authors: The quantity of clinical and demographic metadata differed by source and by participant and was supplied without curation.

TCRbeta CDR3 regions were amplified from genomic DNA using the immunoSEQ Assay, a bias-controlled multiplex PCR. The paper's processing steps were these. Within the assay, amplification of reference gene primers was used to estimate how many nucleated cells each sample contained. To quantify the absolute abundance of each unique TCRbeta CDR3 rearrangement, sequence reads were collapsed and filtered. For each sample, productive Simpson clonality was calculated as the square root of Simpson's diversity index across productive rearrangements. TCRdb took this table from immuneACCESS and kept in-frame rearrangements with V and J called. Such tables lack part of the clones; where checked against another copy, unresolved V genes explain under half of the gap, and the rest is unexplained. Clonal size and the V and J genes are those of that table, whereas D and trimming came from the DNA. For this sample there are fewer than 90,000 clones; about four fifths appear just once. The ten largest clones capture approximately 12% of the sample.

Each collaborating institution followed its own protocols to collect whole blood in K2EDTA tubes. For TCRbeta analysis, collaborator samples were shipped as frozen whole blood, as isolated PBMCs, or as DNA extracted from either sample type. The table lists this clone with many counts. Its antigen specificity is not known. Base quality data are lacking; no much larger clone is found one base away. CDR1 and CDR2 (LNHDA, SQIVND) derive from the germline V gene (reference sequence). At the junction V is shortened by 5 bases and J by 7 bases; bases outside the gene matches: 7. There are 13 amino acids in the CDR3, from cysteine to phenylalanine inclusive. The sequence is cut down to CDR3 DNA, 39 bases in frame from base 1.

This TCR derives from a human donor in a cohort sampled during active COVID-19. The chain links TRBV19 with TRBJ1-2, with 7 bases aligning to TRBD1. Sequencing was performed on peripheral blood. Here is the DNA: TGTGCCAGTAGTTCGAGACAGGGACGTGGCTACACCTTC. It is translated as CASSSRQGRGYTF.